A single sample is the source of the 18 T cell receptor beta chains below, sequenced in a study of blood T cell repertoires in COVID-19. Data came from immunoSEQ multiplex PCR; TCRdb stores just in-frame clones and leaves some out. The data hold under 250,000 clones, with 80% to 85% observed a single time. Sequencing was done on a sample of peripheral blood. The source of these receptors is a man aged 45-65 years with active or convalescent COVID-19.

This clone has just one count. The V and J genes are TRBV7-6 and TRBJ1-3; D might be TRBD1 (5 bases). The germline gives CDR1 SGHVS, CDR2 FNYEAQ. The CDR3 extends over 17 amino acids. Trimming pared 9 bases from V and 2 bases from J, leaving 23 bases between. The CDR3 coding sequence is TGTGCCAGTGTGTCCCGCGAAATCGGGGGACCTGGAAACACCATATATTTT. It specifies CASVSREIGGPGNTIYF.

The V and J genes are TRBV7-6 and TRBJ2-7, with TRBD2 matching 11 bases. Germline CDR1 reads SGHVS; CDR2 reads FNYEAQ. The CDR3 is 15 amino acids. Losses at the gene ends were 4 bases for V and 2 bases for J; bases not matched to a gene: 4. The CDR3 sequence: CASSSLAGDAYEQYF. The CDR3 DNA is TGTGCCAGCAGCTCACTAGCGGGGGACGCCTACGAGCAGTACTTC. Full variable domain (outside the CDR3, taken from reference TRBV7-6 and TRBJ2-7): GAGVSQSPRYKVTKRGQDVALRCDPISGHVSLYWYRQALGQGPEFLTYFNYEAQQDKSGLPNDRFSAERPEGSISTLTIQRTEQRDSAMYRCASSSLAGDAYEQYFGPGTRLTVT.

This clone was found once. This chain uses TRBV27 with TRBJ1-6; 7 bases line up with TRBD1. Germline lookup yields CDR1 MNHEY and CDR2 SMNVEV (reference sequence). V was clipped by 0 bases and J by 7 bases; unmatched bases: 3. The CDR3 sequence is 15 residues long. CDR3 bases: TGTGCCAGCAGTTTATCGGGGACAGTAAATTCACCCCTCCACTTT. Translated, it gives CASSLSGTVNSPLHF.

V usage is TRBV30 and J usage is TRBJ1-4, with TRBD1 matching over 9 bases. V shed 1 base, J shed 14 bases, and the junction held 11 bases outside the gene matches. This CDR3 has 14 residues. In germline, CDR1 is GTSNPN, CDR2 SVGIG (reference sequence). CDR3 coding DNA: TGTGCCTGGAGTGCCTTTGTAGGGACAGGGAGCCTGTTTTTT. Translation gives CAWSAFVGTGSLFF.

The chain couples TRBV6-6 to TRBJ2-7; D is perhaps TRBD1 (6 bases). Germline assignment: CDR1 MNHNY and CDR2 SVGAGI (reference sequence). The CDR3 is made up of 14 amino acids. Trimming took 0 bases from V and 5 from J, leaving 11 bases between them. Here the CDR3 reads CASSYSNQGNEQYF. For the CDR3, the DNA is TGTGCCAGCAGTTACTCGAATCAGGGGAACGAGCAGTACTTC.

The rearrangement links TRBV7-6 to TRBJ2-2; no reliable D call. Germline-derived CDR1 and CDR2 are SGHVS and FNYEAQ. The CDR3 contains 16 residues. Trimming stripped 1 base from V and 2 bases from J, with 11 bases between. The CDR3 nucleotides read TGTGCCAGCAGCTTAGGTGTGACTCCTAACACCGGGGAGCTGTTTTTT. It translates to CASSLGVTPNTGELFF.

The chain has TRBV30 and TRBJ2-2; no clear D. The germline V and J ends were trimmed by 0 bases and 8 bases, with 10 bases remaining between them. The CDR3 runs 13 residues. The germline gives CDR1 GTSNPN, CDR2 SVGIG (reference sequence). The chain's CDR3 is CAWSVSGLGELFF. The CDR3 nucleotides read TGTGCCTGGAGTGTATCAGGTTTGGGGGAGCTGTTTTTT.

V gene TRBV19 combines with J gene TRBJ1-5, with D maybe TRBD1 (5 bases). The CDR3 runs 15 residues. Germline V CDR1 and CDR2: LNHDA, SQIVND (reference sequence). The V end lost 1 base, the J end lost 4 bases, and 11 bases lay between the germline ends. DNA for the CDR3: TGTGCCAGTAGTATAGGAGGGGCGGGAAATCAGCCCCAGCATTTT. It translates to CASSIGGAGNQPQHF.

V is TRBV18 and J is TRBJ1-1; 12 bases line up with TRBD1. Looked up from germline, CDR1 is KGHSH and CDR2 is LQKENI. The junction had 4 bases not matched to a gene; V was cut back by 4 bases and J by 4 bases. This CDR3 region has 15 residues. The CDR3 is CASSRWDRGLTEAFF. CDR3 in DNA: TGTGCCAGCTCACGCTGGGACAGGGGGCTCACTGAAGCTTTCTTT.

V and J are TRBV19 and TRBJ2-3, with 7 nucleotides matching TRBD1. Trimming cost V 4 bases and J 1 base; bases outside gene matches: 8. Looked up from germline, CDR1 is LNHDA and CDR2 is SQIVND (reference sequence). The CDR3 sequence is 16 residues long. CDR3 sequence: CASSTLAGGGTDTQYF. The CDR3, as DNA: TGTGCCAGTAGTACCCTTGCAGGGGGTGGCACAGATACGCAGTATTTT.

V gene TRBV20-1 combines with J gene TRBJ1-1; D possibly corresponds to TRBD1 (5 bases). V dropped 3 bases and J dropped 0 bases, with 14 bases sitting between them. This CDR3 has 15 amino acids. Germline V gene lookup returns CDR1 DFQATT and CDR2 SNEGSKA (reference sequence). Written as DNA, the CDR3 is TGCAGTGCTAGTTCGGGGGGTATCATGAACACTGAAGCTTTCTTT. Encoded protein: CSASSGGIMNTEAFF.

CDR3 loop: CASSYAAGGQETQYF. The CDR3 DNA reads as TGTGCCAGCAGTTACGCGGCAGGGGGCCAAGAGACCCAGTACTTC. This chain connects TRBV6-2 or TRBV6-3 to TRBJ2-5, with TRBD1 identical over 7 bases. This CDR3 is 15 amino acids long. V gave up 2 bases and J gave up 1 base; unmatched junction bases: 4. CDR1 is MNHEY, CDR2 SVGEGT, per germline.

This rearrangement joins TRBV2 to TRBJ1-2, with 8 bases fitting TRBD1. The CDR3 sequence is 13 residues long. The V and J ends lost 6 bases and 3 bases, in that order; junction bases with no gene match: 3. Germline CDR1 and CDR2: SNHLY and FYNNEI. The CDR3 bases are TGTGCCAGCAGCCTGACAGGGGACTATGGCTACACCTTC. Protein product: CASSLTGDYGYTF.

This clone is labeled as medium-sized. The genes are TRBV2 and TRBJ2-7, with TRBD2 matching 8 bases. V was pared by 2 bases and J by 2 bases, with 5 bases of the junction left unmatched. The CDR3 length is 15 residues. Germline-derived CDR1 and CDR2 are SNHLY and FYNNEI. As DNA, the CDR3 is TGTGCCAGCAGTGAAAGTAGCGGGGTTACCTACGAGCAGTACTTC. Its protein product is CASSESSGVTYEQYF.

The chain carries TRBV2 and TRBJ2-1, with D perhaps matching TRBD2 (5 bases). With 3 bases removed from V and 0 bases from J, the gap between germline ends came to 12 bases. CDR3 size: 16 residues. The germline gives CDR1 SNHLY, CDR2 FYNNEI. CDR3 protein: CASSDPAADSYNEQFF. The CDR3 region has the DNA TGTGCCAGCAGTGATCCTGCAGCGGACTCCTACAATGAGCAGTTCTTC.

This clone was seen a few times. This chain joins TRBV27 and TRBJ2-7; TRBD1 agrees at 7 bases. The V segment lost 5 bases and the J segment 1 base; nucleotides outside the gene matches: 5. Germline CDR1 MNHEY, CDR2 SMNVEV (reference sequence). The CDR3 totals 14 residues. The CDR3 DNA reads TGTGCCAGCAGTCCCCGGGACAGATCCTACGAGCAGTACTTC. Translation gives CASSPRDRSYEQYF.

The chain recombines TRBV6-6 with TRBJ2-4, with TRBD1 matching 9 bases. V lost 0 bases, J lost 6 bases, and 3 bases stayed unmatched. The CDR3 is 15 amino acids. Germline V gives CDR1 MNHNY, CDR2 SVGAGI (reference sequence). CDR3 DNA sequence: TGTGCCAGCAGTTACTCGACAGGGGGATTAAACATTCAGTACTTC. Translation: CASSYSTGGLNIQYF.

This clone was detected a few times. The chain couples TRBV3-1 (or the pseudogene TRBV3-2) to TRBJ1-5; TRBD1 matches at 7 bases. CDR1 and CDR2 (germline): LGHDT, YNNKEL (reference sequence). The CDR3 is made up of 14 amino acids. Trimming took 3 bases from V and 6 from J; bases not matched to a gene: 5. The CDR3 DNA reads TGTGCCAGCAGCCAGACAGGGCAGAGTCAGCCCCAGCATTTT. This gives the protein CASSQTGQSQPQHF.